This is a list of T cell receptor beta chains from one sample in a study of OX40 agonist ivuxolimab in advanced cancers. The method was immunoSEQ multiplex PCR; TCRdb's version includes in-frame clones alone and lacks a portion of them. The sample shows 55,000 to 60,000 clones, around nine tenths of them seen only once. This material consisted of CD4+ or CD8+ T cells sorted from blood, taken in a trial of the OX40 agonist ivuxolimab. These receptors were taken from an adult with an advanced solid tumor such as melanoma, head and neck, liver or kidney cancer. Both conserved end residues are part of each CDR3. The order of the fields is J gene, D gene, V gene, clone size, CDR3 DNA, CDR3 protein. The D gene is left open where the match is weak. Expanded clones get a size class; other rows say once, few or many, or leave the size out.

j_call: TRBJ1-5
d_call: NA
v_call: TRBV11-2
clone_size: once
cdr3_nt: TGTGCCAGCAGCTTAGGGCACAACGCCGGTCAGCCCCAGCATTTT
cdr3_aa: CASSLGHNAGQPQHF

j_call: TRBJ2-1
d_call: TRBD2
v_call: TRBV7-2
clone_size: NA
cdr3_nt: TGTGCCAGCAGGCTCACCGGGACTAGCGCCGTTAATGAGCAGTTCTTC
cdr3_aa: CASRLTGTSAVNEQFF

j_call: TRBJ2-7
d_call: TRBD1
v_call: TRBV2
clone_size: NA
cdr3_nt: TGTGCCAGCAGTGGACCGGGACAGGGGGCCAGCGAGCAGTACTTC
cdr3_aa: CASSGPGQGASEQYF

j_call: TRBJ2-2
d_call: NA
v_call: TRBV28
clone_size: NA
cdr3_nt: TGTGCCAGCAGTTCAGGGAGGTGGAACACCGGGGAGCTGTTTTTT
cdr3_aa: CASSSGRWNTGELFF

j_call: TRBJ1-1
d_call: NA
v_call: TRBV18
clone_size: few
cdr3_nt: TGTGCCAGCTCACCAGAGGAGGGGAACACTGAAGCTTTCTTT
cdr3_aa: CASSPEEGNTEAFF

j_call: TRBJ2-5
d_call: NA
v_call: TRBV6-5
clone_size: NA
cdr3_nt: TGTGCCAGCAGTTACTCGAGAGGGGAGACCCAGTACTTC
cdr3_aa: CASSYSRGETQYF

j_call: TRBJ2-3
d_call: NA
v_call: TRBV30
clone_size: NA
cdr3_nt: TGTGCCTGGAGTGCCCTGGGCTTCGATACGCAGTATTTT
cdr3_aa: CAWSALGFDTQYF

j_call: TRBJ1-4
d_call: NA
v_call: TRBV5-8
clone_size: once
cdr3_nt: TGTGCCAGCAGCTTGGCTGTAACCCCCGCCGTCGGGAAACTGTTTTTT
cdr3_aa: CASSLAVTPAVGKLFF

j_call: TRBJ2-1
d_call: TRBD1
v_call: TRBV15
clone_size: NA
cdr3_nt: TGTGCCACCAGCAGAGATTTGAGACAGGGTTTTGATGAGCAGTTCTTC
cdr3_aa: CATSRDLRQGFDEQFF

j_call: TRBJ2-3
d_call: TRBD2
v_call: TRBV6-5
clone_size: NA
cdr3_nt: TGTGCCAGCAGACCGGGACTAGCGAACACAGATACGCAGTATTTT
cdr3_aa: CASRPGLANTDTQYF

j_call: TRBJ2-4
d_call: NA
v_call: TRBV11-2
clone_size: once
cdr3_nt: TGTGCCAGCAGCTTACCGTTCAGGACCTCCAAAAACATTCAGTACTTC
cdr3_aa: CASSLPFRTSKNIQYF

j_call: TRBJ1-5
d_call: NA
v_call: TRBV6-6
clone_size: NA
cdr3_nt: TGTGCCAGCAGCAGGGTCGGCAGCAATCAGCCCCAGCATTTT
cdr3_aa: CASSRVGSNQPQHF

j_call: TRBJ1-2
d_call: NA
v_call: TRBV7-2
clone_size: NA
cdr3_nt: TGTGCCAGCAGCCCCATAGCCTTATCTGGCTACACCTTC
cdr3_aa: CASSPIALSGYTF

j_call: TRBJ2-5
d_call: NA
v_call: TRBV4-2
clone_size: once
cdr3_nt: TGTGCCAGCAGCCAAGGAGTGGAGACCCAGTACTTC
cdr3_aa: CASSQGVETQYF

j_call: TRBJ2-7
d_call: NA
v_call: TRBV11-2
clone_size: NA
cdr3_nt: TGTGCCAGCAGCCTTGACACCTACTCCTACGAGCAGTACTTC
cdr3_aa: CASSLDTYSYEQYF

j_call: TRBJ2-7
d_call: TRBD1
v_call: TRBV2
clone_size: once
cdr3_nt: TGTGCCAGCAGGACCGGGACAGGGGGGTACGAGCAGTACTTC
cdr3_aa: CASRTGTGGYEQYF

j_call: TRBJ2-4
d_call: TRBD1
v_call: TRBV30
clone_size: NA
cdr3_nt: TGTGCCTGGAGTGGCCGGGACAGGTCAAAAAACATTCAGTACTTC
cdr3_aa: CAWSGRDRSKNIQYF

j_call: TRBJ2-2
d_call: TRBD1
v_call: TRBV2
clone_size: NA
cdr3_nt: TGTGCCAGCAGTTACACCGGACAGGATTACGGGGAGCTGTTTTTT
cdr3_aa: CASSYTGQDYGELFF

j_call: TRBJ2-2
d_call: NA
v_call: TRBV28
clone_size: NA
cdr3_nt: TGTGCCAGCACCCCTCTGTCGGGGGACAGCTCCCTTAGATACGGGGAGCTGTTTTTT
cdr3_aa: CASTPLSGDSSLRYGELFF

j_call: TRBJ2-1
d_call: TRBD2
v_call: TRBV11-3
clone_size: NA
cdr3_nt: TGTGCCAGCAGCTTAGGGGGAGCGGGAAACTATGAGCAGTTCTTC
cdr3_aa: CASSLGGAGNYEQFF

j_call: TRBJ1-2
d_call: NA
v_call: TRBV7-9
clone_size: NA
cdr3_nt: TGTGCCAGCAGCTCCGCGGACGGATTCGGTGGCTACACCTTC
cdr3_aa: CASSSADGFGGYTF

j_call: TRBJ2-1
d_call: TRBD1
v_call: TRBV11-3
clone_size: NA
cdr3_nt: TGTGCCAGCAGCTCGGGACAGGGGGCGTTTTACAATGAGCAGTTCTTC
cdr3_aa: CASSSGQGAFYNEQFF

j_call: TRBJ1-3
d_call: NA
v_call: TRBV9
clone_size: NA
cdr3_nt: TGTGCCAGCAGCGTTCGGGCCTTCTCTGGAAACACCATATATTTT
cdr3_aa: CASSVRAFSGNTIYF

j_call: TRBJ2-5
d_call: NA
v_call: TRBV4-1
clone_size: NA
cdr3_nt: TGCGCCAGCAGCCAAAGAGGAGGGGGGAGTGGGCAAGAGACCCAGTACTTC
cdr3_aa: CASSQRGGGSGQETQYF

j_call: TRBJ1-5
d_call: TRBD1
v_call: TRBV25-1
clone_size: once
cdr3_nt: TGTGCCAGCGATGGGACAGGGGGCCGCAATCAGCCCCAGCATTTT
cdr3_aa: CASDGTGGRNQPQHF

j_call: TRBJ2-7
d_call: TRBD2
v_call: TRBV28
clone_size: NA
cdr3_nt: TGTGCCAGTGTAGCGGGAGGGCTTTACGAGCAGTACTTC
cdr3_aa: CASVAGGLYEQYF

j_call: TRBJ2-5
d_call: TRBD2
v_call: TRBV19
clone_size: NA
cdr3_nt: TGTGCCAGTAGTGGGACTAGCGGGAGTGGAGAGACCCAGTACTTC
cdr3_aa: CASSGTSGSGETQYF

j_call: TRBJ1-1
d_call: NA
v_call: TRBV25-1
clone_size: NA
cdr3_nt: TGTGCCAGCAGTCCGGGGGCTTTGAACACTGAAGCTTTCTTT
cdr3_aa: CASSPGALNTEAFF

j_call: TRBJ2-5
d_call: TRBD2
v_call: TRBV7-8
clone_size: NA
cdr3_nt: TGTGCCAGCAGCCCTAGACTAGCGGTGGAGACCCAGTACTTC
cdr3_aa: CASSPRLAVETQYF

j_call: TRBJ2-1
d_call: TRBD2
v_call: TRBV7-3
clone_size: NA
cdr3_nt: TGTGCCAGCAGCTGGACTAGCGGGAACTACAATGAGCAGTTCTTC
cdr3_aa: CASSWTSGNYNEQFF